A single sample gave rise to the 2 T cell receptor beta chains below, sequenced in a study of T cell responses to AZD1222 COVID-19 vaccine. Only in-frame clones appear in the TCRdb table, and some are missing; sequencing was by immunoSEQ multiplex PCR. The sample includes around 100,000 clones, 80% to 90% of them seen just once. The starting material was peripheral blood, obtained on day 0 of MenACWY control vaccination. The receptors here all came from an adult in good health.

V gene TRBV6-5 combines with J gene TRBJ1-5, with 9 bases aligning to TRBD1. CDR1 and CDR2 (germline): MNHEY, SVGAGI. The V gene end was trimmed by 6 bases and the J gene end by 4 bases; junction bases not matched to a gene: 7. The length of the CDR3 is 15 residues. The CDR3 sequence: CASRVGTGRNQPQHF. The CDR3 DNA reads TGTGCCAGCAGGGTCGGGACAGGGCGGAATCAGCCCCAGCATTTT.

The chain employs TRBV3-1 (or the pseudogene TRBV3-2) and TRBJ2-7; a weak D match, TRBD1 (5 bases). The V and J ends lost 4 bases and 7 bases respectively, with 20 bases between them. The CDR3 runs 15 residues. The germline V gene has CDR1 LGHDT and CDR2 YNNKEL (reference sequence). The CDR3 DNA reads TGTGCCAGCAGCCCCCTAATCGGCAGGGAAGGGGAGCAGTACTTC. It translates to CASSPLIGREGEQYF.